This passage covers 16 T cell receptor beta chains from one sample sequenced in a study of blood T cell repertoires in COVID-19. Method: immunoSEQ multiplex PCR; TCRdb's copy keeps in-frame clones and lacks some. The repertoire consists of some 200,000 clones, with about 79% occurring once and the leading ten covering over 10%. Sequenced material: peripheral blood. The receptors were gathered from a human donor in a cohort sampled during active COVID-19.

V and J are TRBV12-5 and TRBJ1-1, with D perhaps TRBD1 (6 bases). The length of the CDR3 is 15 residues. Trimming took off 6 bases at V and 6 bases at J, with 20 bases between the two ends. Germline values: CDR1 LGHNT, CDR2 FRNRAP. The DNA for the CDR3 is TGTGCTAGTGGCGACCCCCAACAGGGAGCACCTGAAGCTTTCTTT. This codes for CASGDPQQGAPEAFF.

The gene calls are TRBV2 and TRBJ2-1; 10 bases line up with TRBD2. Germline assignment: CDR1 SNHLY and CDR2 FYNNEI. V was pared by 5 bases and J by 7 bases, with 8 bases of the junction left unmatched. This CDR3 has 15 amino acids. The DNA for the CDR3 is TGTGCCAGCAGTCCCAGCGGGAGGGTTGAAAATGAGCAGTTCTTC. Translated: CASSPSGRVENEQFF.

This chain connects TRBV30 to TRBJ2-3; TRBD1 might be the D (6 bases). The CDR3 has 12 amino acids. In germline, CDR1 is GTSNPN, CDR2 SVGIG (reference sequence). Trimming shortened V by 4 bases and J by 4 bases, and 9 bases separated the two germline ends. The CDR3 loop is CAWTGVSDTQYF. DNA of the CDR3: TGTGCCTGGACAGGGGTGTCAGATACGCAGTATTTT. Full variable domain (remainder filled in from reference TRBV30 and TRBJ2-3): SQTIHQWPATLVQPVGSPLSLECTVEGTSNPNLYWYRQAAGRGLQLLFYSVGIGQISSEVPQNLSASRPQDRQFILSSKKLLLSDSGFYLCAWTGVSDTQYFGPGTRLTVL.

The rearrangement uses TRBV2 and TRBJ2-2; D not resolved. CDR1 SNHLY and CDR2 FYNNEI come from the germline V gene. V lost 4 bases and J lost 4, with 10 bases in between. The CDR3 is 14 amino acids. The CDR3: CASSVFASTGELFF. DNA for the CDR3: TGTGCCAGCAGTGTATTCGCGAGCACCGGGGAGCTGTTTTTT.

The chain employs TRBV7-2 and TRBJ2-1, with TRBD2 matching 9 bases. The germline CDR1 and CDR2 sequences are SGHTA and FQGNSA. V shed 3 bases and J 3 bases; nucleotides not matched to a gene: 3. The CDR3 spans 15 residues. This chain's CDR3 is CASSFQLAGYNEQFF. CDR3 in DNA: TGTGCCAGCAGCTTTCAACTAGCGGGCTACAATGAGCAGTTCTTC.

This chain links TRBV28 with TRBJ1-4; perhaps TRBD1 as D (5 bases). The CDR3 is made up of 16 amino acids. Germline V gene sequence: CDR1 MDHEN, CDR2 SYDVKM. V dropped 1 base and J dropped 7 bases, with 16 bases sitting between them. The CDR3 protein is CASSLLGQTSSEKLFF. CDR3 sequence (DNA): TGTGCCAGCAGTTTATTGGGGCAGACCTCTTCTGAAAAACTGTTTTTT.

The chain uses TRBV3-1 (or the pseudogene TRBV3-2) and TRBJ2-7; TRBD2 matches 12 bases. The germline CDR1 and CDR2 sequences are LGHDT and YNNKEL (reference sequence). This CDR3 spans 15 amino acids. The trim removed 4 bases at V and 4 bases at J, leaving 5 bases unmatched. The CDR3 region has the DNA TGTGCCAGCAGCCGAGGGACTAGCGGGTTTTACGAGCAGTACTTC. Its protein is CASSRGTSGFYEQYF.

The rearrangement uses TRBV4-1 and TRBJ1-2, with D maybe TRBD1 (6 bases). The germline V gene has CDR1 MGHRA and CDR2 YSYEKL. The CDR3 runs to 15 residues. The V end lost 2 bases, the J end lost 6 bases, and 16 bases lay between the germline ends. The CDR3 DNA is TGCGCCAGCAGCCAATTGCCCGGACAGTTGGATGGCTACACCTTC. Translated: CASSQLPGQLDGYTF.

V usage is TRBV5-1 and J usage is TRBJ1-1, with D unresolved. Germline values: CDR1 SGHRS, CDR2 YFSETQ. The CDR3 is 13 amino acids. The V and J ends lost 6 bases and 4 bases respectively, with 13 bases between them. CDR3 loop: CASNHMSGTEAFF. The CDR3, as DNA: TGCGCCAGCAACCACATGAGCGGCACTGAAGCTTTCTTT.

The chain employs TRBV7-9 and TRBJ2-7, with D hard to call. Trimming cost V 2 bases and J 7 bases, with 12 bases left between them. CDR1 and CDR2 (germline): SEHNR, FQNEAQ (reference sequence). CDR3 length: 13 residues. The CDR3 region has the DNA TGTGCCAGCAGCTTATATAGCCCTGGGGAGCAGTACTTC. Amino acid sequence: CASSLYSPGEQYF.

The CDR3 DNA reads TGTGCCAGCAGTTTTGTAGCGGGAGTGAACAATGAGCAGTTCTTC. Amino acid sequence: CASSFVAGVNNEQFF. This chain connects TRBV27 to TRBJ2-1; 9 nucleotides line up with TRBD2. Germline CDR1 is MNHEY and CDR2 is SMNVEV (reference sequence). The V and J ends lost 3 bases and 5 bases, in that order; junction bases with no gene match: 5. The CDR3 covers 15 residues.

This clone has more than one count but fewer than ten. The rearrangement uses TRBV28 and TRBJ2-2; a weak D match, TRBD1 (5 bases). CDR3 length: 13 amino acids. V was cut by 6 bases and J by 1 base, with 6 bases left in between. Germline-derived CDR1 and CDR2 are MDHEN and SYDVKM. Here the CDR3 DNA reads TGTGCCAGCAGGGGGCTGAACACCGGGGAGCTGTTTTTT. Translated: CASRGLNTGELFF. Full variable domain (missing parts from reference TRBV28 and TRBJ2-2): DVKVTQSSRYLVKRTGEKVFLECVQDMDHENMFWYRQDPGLGLRLIYFSYDVKMKEKGDIPEGYSVSREKKERFSLILESASTNQTSMYLCASRGLNTGELFFGEGSRLTVL.

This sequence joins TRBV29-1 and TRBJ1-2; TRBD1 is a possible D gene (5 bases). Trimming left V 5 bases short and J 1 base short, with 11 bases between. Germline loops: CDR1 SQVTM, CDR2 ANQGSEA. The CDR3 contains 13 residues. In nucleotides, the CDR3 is TGCAGCGTTACAGGCGCCCTTAACTATGGCTACACCTTC. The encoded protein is CSVTGALNYGYTF. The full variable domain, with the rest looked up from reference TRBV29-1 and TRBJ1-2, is SAVISQKPSRDICQRGTSLTIQCQVDSQVTMMFWYRQQPGQSLTLIATANQGSEATYESGFVIDKFPISRPNLTFSTLTVSNMSPEDSSIYLCSVTGALNYGYTFGSGTRLTVV.

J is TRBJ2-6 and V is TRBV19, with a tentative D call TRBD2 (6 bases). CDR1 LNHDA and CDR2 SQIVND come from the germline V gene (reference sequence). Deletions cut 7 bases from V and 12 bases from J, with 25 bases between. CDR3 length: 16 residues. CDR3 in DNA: TGTGCCAGTACCGACTACGGGACTGCTCTGGGAGGCGTCCTGACTTTC. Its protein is CASTDYGTALGGVLTF.

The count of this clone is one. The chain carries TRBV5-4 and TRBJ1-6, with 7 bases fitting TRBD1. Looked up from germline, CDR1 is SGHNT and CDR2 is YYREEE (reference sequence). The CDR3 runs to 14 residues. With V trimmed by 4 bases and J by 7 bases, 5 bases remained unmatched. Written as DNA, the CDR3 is TGTGCCAGCAGCGACGCGACAGGGAATTCACCCCTCCACTTT. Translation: CASSDATGNSPLHF. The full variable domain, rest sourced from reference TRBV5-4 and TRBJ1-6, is ETGVTQSPTHLIKTRGQQVTLRCSSQSGHNTVSWYQQALGQGPQFIFQYYREEENGRGNFPPRFSGLQFPNYSSELNVNALELDDSALYLCASSDATGNSPLHFGNGTRLTVT.

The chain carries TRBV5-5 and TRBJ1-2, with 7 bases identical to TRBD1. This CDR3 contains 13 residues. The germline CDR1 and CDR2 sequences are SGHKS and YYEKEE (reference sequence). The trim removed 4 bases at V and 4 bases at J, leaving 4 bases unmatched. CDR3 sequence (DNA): TGTGCCAGCAGCCTGGGGACAGTCTATGGCTACACCTTC. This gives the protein CASSLGTVYGYTF.